The 4 T cell receptor beta chains below all came from one sample that was sequenced in a study of OX40 agonist ivuxolimab in advanced cancers. Assay: immunoSEQ multiplex PCR; the TCRdb copy retains only in-frame clones and omits some. The data show 26,000 or so clones, 76% seen once. Sample: CD4+ or CD8+ T cells sorted from blood, taken in a trial of the OX40 agonist ivuxolimab. The receptor source for this set is an adult with an advanced solid tumor such as melanoma, head and neck, liver or kidney cancer.

This chain uses TRBV7-2 with TRBJ2-5; 11 bases match TRBD2. The germline gives CDR1 SGHTA, CDR2 FQGNSA. The J segment lost 1 base and the V segment lost 1 base, leaving 5 bases of the junction unmatched. The CDR3 has 17 amino acids. The chain's CDR3 is CASSLGSSGGSQETQYF. The CDR3 region has the DNA TGTGCCAGCAGCTTAGGTTCTAGCGGGGGGTCCCAAGAGACCCAGTACTTC.

This clone was counted only a few times. The chain has TRBV5-1 and TRBJ2-4; TRBD1 matches 10 bases. The V and J ends lost 0 bases and 4 bases, in that order; junction bases with no gene match: 28. This CDR3 spans 24 amino acids. Germline CDR1 reads SGHRS; CDR2 reads YFSETQ. The CDR3 region is CASSLAGGQGDLLSFLQPKNIQYF. The CDR3 DNA follows: TGCGCCAGCAGCTTGGCCGGAGGACAGGGGGACCTCTTATCCTTTCTTCAGCCTAAAAACATTCAGTACTTC.

The V gene is TRBV7-6, the J gene TRBJ1-4; TRBD1 might be the D (6 bases). The CDR3 consists of 14 residues. V gave up 4 bases and J gave up 8 bases, with 14 bases separating them. Germline V gene sequence: CDR1 SGHVS, CDR2 FNYEAQ. The CDR3 region has the DNA TGTGCCAGCAGCTCCCACGGGGGCGGGGAAAAACTGTTTTTT. Encoded protein: CASSSHGGGEKLFF. Full variable domain (outside the CDR3, taken from reference TRBV7-6 and TRBJ1-4): GAGVSQSPRYKVTKRGQDVALRCDPISGHVSLYWYRQALGQGPEFLTYFNYEAQQDKSGLPNDRFSAERPEGSISTLTIQRTEQRDSAMYRCASSSHGGGEKLFFGSGTQLSVL.

The chain is built from TRBV5-1 and TRBJ1-1, with 7 bases matching TRBD1. This CDR3 contains 14 residues. V trimming: 4 bases; J trimming: 4 bases; junction bases outside the gene matches: 7. Germline lookup yields CDR1 SGHRS and CDR2 YFSETQ. The CDR3 loop is CASSPRQGGTEAFF. In nucleotides, the CDR3 is TGCGCCAGCAGCCCAAGACAGGGTGGCACTGAAGCTTTCTTT.